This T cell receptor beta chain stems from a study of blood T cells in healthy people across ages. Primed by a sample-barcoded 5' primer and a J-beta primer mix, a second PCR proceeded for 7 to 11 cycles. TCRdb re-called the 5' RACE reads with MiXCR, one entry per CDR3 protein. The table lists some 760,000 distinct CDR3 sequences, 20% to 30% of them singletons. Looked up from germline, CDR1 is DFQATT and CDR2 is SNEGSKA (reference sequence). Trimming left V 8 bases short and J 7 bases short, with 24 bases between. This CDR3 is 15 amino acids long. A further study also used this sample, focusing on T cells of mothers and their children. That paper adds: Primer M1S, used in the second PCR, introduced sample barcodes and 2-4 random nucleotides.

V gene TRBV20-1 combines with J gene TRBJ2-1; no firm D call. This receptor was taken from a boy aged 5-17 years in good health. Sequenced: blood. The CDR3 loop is CSTIPSGRSGNEQFF. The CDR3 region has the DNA TGCAGTACTATTCCCTCAGGCCGCTCGGGTAATGAGCAGTTCTTC.